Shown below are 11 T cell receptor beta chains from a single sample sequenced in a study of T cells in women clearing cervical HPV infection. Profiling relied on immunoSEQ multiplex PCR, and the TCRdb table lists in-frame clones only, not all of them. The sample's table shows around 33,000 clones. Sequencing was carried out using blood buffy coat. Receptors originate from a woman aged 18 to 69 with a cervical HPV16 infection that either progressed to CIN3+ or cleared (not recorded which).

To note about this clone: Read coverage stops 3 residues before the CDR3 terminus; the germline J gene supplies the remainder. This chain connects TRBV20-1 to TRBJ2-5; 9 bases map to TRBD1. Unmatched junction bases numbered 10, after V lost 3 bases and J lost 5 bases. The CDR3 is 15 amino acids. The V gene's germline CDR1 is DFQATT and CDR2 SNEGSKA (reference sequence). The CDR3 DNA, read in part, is TGCAGTGCTAGCTCCGGGGGACAGGGAGGGGAGACC. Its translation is CSASSGGQGGET. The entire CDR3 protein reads CSASSGGQGGETQYF.

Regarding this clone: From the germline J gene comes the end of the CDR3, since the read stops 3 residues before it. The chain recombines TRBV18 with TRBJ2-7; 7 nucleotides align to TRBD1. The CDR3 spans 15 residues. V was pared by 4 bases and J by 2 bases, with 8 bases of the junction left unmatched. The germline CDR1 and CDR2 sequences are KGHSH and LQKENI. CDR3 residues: CASSRDRASPYEQYF. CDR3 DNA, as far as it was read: TGTGCCAGCTCACGTGACAGGGCATCGCCCTACGAG.

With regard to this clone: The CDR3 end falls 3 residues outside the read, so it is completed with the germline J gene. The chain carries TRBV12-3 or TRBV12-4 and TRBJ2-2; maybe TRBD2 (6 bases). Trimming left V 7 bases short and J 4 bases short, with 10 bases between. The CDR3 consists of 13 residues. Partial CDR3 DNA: TGTGCCAGCACCTCCGGGGGCACCGGGGAG. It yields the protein CASTSGGTGE. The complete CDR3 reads CASTSGGTGELFF.

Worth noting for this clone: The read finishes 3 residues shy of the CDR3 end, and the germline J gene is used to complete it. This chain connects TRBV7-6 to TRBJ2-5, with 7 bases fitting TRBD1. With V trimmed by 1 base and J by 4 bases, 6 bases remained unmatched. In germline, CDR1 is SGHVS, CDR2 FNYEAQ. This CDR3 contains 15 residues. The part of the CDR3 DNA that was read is TGTGCCAGCAGCTTAGAGGTGACAGGGAGAGAGACC. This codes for CASSLEVTGRET. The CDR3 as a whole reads CASSLEVTGRETQYF.

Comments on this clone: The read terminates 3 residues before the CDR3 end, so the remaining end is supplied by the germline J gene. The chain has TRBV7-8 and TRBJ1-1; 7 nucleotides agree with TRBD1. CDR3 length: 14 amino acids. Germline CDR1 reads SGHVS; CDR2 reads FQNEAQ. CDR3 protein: CASSRDSPVSLAFF. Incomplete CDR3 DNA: TGTGCCAGCAGTCGGGACAGTCCAGTCTCCTTG.

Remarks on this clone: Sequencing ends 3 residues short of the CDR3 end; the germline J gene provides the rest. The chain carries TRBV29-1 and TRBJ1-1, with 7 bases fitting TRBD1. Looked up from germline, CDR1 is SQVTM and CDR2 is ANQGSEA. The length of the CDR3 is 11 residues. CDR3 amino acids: CSVGTAEKAFF. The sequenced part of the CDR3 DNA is TGCAGCGTCGGGACAGCCGAAAAA.

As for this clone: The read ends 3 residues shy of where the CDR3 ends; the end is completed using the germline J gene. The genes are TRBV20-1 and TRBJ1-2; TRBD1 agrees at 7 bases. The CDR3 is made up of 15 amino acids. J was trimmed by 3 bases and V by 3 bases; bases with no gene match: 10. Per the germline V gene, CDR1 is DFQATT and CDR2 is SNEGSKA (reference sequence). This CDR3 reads CSASLTGRIHYGYTF. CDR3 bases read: TGCAGTGCTAGCTTGACAGGGCGGATACACTATGGC.

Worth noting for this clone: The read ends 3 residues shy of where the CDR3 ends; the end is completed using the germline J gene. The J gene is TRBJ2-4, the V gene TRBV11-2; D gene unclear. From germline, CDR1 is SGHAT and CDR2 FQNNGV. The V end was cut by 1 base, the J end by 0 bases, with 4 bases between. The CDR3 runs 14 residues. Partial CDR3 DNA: TGTGCCAGCAGCTTAGCTCTAGCCAAAAACATT. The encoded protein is CASSLALAKNI. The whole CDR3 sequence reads CASSLALAKNIQYF.

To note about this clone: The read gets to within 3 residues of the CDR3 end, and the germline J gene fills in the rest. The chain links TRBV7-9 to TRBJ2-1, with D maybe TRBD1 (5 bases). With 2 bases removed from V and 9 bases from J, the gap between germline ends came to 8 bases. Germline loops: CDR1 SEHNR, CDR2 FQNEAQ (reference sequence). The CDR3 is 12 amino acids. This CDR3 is CASSLTDTEQFF. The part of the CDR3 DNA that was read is TGTGCCAGCAGCTTAACGGACACTGAG.

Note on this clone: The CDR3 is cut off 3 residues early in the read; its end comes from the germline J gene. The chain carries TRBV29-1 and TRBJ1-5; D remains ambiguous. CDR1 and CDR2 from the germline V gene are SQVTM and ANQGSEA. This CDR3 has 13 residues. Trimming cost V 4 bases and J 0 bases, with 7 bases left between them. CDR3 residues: CSVGQDSNQPQHF. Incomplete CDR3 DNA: TGCAGCGTTGGTCAGGATAGCAATCAGCCC.

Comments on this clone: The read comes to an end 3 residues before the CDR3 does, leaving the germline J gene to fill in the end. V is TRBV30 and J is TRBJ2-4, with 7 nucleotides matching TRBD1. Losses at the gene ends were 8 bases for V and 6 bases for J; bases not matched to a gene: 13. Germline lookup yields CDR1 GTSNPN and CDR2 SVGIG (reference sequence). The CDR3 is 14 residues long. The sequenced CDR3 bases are TGTGCCGCCGGGACCGGGACAGCATTAAACATT. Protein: CAAGTGTALNI. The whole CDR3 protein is CAAGTGTALNIQYF.